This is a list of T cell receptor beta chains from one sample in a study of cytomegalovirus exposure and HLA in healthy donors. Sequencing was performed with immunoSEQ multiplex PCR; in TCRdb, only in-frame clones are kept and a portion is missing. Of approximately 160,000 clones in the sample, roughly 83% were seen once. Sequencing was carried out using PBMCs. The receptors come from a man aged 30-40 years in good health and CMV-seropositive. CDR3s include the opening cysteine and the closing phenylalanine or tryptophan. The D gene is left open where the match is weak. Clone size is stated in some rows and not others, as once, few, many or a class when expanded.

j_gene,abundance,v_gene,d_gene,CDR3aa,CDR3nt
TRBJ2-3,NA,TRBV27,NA,CASSSWDKRTDTQYF,TGTGCCAGCAGTAGTTGGGACAAGCGCACAGATACGCAGTATTTT
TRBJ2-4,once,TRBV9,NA,CASSAPEVGGAGNIQYF,TGTGCCAGCAGCGCCCCTGAGGTGGGGGGGGCAGGAAACATTCAGTACTTC
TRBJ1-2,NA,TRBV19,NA,CASSTTQGGYTF,TGTGCCAGTAGTACCACGCAGGGGGGCTACACCTTC
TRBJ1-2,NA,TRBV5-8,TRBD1,CASSFGQGVDYGYTF,TGTGCCAGCAGCTTCGGTCAGGGGGTCGACTATGGCTACACCTTC
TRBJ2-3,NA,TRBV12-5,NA,CASDPGGEGTDTQYF,TGTGCTAGTGATCCGGGGGGCGAAGGCACAGATACGCAGTATTTT
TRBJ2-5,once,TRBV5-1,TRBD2,CASSPTVGRTKRETQYF,TGCGCCAGCAGCCCGACGGTCGGGAGGACAAAACGGGAGACCCAGTACTTC
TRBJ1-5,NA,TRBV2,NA,CASSQEVDQPQHF,TGTGCCAGCAGCCAGGAGGTGGATCAGCCCCAGCATTTT
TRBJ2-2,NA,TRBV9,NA,CASSVEDLSTGELFF,TGTGCCAGCAGCGTAGAGGACTTATCCACCGGGGAGCTGTTTTTT
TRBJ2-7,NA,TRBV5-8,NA,CASSMPAYFGGSASYEQYF,TGTGCCAGCAGCATGCCTGCGTATTTCGGAGGGAGCGCCTCCTACGAGCAGTACTTC
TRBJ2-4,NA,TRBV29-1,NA,CSVNSGGENIQYF,TGCAGCGTTAACTCCGGCGGGGAAAACATTCAGTACTTC
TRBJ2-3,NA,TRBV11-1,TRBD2,CASSLGTSGGGRDTQYF,TGTGCCAGCAGCTTGGGTACTAGCGGGGGGGGCAGAGATACGCAGTATTTT
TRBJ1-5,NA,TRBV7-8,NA,CASSLVGGRSNQPQHF,TGTGCCAGCAGCTTAGTAGGGGGACGCAGCAATCAGCCCCAGCATTTT
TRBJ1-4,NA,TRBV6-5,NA,CASSGQRGEKLFF,TGTGCCAGTTCAGGGCAGAGGGGGGAAAAACTGTTTTTT
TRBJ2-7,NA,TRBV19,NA,CASSSPGDKNEQYF,TGTGCCAGTAGTTCCCCCGGGGATAAGAACGAGCAGTACTTC
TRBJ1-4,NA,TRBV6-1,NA,CASSEGAGAEKLFF,TGTGCCAGCAGTGAAGGGGCAGGGGCTGAAAAACTGTTTTTT
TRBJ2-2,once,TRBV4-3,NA,CASSQSGDTGELFF,TGCGCCAGCAGCCAATCGGGAGACACCGGGGAGCTGTTTTTT
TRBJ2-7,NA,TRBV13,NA,CASSLSGSGYGYEQYF,TGTGCCAGCAGCTTATCCGGTTCGGGATACGGCTACGAGCAGTACTTC
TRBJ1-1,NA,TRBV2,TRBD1,CASSEAHRGTEAFF,TGTGCCAGCAGTGAAGCGCACAGGGGCACTGAAGCTTTCTTT
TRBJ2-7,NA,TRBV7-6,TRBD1,CASSTQGQGAYEQYF,TGTGCCAGCAGCACGCAAGGACAGGGGGCTTACGAGCAGTACTTC
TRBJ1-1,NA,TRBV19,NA,CASSIGAFLRTEAFF,TGTGCCAGTAGTATAGGTGCCTTCCTGCGCACTGAAGCTTTCTTT
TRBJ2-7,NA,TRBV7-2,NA,CASSSRGHFYEQYF,TGTGCCAGCAGCTCCCGGGGACACTTCTACGAGCAGTACTTC
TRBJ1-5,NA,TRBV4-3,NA,CASSSEIGFNQPQHF,TGCGCCAGCAGCTCGGAGATAGGTTTCAATCAGCCCCAGCATTTT
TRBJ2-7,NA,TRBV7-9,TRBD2,CASSLSPGPAGGQYEQYF,TGTGCCAGCAGCTTATCCCCGGGCCCAGCGGGGGGGCAGTACGAGCAGTACTTC